The present T cell receptor (beta chain) was sequenced within a study of blood T cell repertoires in COVID-19. Per germline, CDR1 LNHDA and CDR2 SQIVND (reference sequence). V dropped 5 bases and J dropped 0; count of bases not matched to a gene: 7. The CDR3 sequence is 16 residues long. The protocol was immunoSEQ multiplex PCR, while the TCRdb copy is restricted to in-frame clones and leaves out a portion. Among 55,000 to 65,000 clones listed, approximately 82% were seen once. This receptor was identified in a woman in her sixties with acute or convalescent COVID-19. The chain has TRBV19 and TRBJ1-3; 7 bases agree with TRBD1. Sequencing used peripheral blood. The CDR3 DNA reads TGTGCCAGTAGTTACGCCCGGGACAGCTCTGGAAACACCATATATTTT. Its translation is CASSYARDSSGNTIYF.